This T cell receptor (beta chain) was captured by sequencing in a study of early T cells in non-severe SARS-CoV-2 infection. Study-level information: Sequencing input comprised bulk RNA from unsorted whole blood; chain pairing was not available. Study findings and constraints: Anti-spike CD8 responses were favored by VDJdb matching, which missed private and CD4 specificities.

Unique molecular identifiers were added to individual cDNA molecules. TCRdb passed the 5' RACE reads through MiXCR, listing each CDR3 protein once. The repertoire holds about 100,000 distinct CDR3 sequences, with roughly 14% as singletons. This clonotype has a handful of counts. Its antigen is not identified. The origin of this receptor is an adult who was a healthcare worker with PCR-confirmed SARS-CoV-2 infection or an uninfected control (not recorded which). The sequenced sample consisted of whole blood.

The CDR3 reads CASSLSKGYTF. In DNA form, the CDR3 reads TGTGCCAGCAGTCTCAGCAAGGGCTACACCTTC. The V call is TRBV28, the J call TRBJ1-2; D not certain. V gave up 5 bases and J gave up 8 bases, with 9 bases separating them. CDR3 size: 11 residues. The germline V gene encodes CDR1 MDHEN and CDR2 SYDVKM.